These T cell receptor beta chains were read from a single sample in a study of glioma-infiltrating T cells after dendritic cell vaccination. Repertoires were generated with immunoSEQ multiplex PCR, while TCRdb's copy carries only in-frame clones and drops some. The sample carries some 10,000 clones, approximately 80% recorded once. Material: blood, obtained after dendritic cell vaccination. Source of these receptors: a human donor with glioblastoma. CDR3s include the opening cysteine and the closing phenylalanine or tryptophan. D genes are given only for firm matches. The size field is filled for only some rows; it gives once, few, many or a size class.

clone_size | j_call | v_call | d_call | cdr3_nt | cdr3_aa
. | TRBJ2-4 | TRBV5-1 | . | TGCGCCAGCAGCTCCTTGGAGGGTGGAGGGAAAAACATTCAGTACTTC | CASSSLEGGGKNIQYF
. | TRBJ2-7 | TRBV6-1 | . | TGTGCCAGCACCGACTTCTACGAGCAGTACTTC | CASTDFYEQYF
. | TRBJ1-1 | TRBV7-3 | . | TGTGCCAGCAGCCCGACAAGGAACACTGAAGCTTTCTTT | CASSPTRNTEAFF
. | TRBJ2-5 | TRBV7-2 | . | TGTGCCAGCAGCTTAAGTTTGGGGGCCGAGACCCAGTACTTC | CASSLSLGAETQYF
. | TRBJ1-5 | TRBV18 | TRBD1 | TGTGCCAGCTCCCGACAGGGGGCGGAACAGCCCCAGCATTTT | CASSRQGAEQPQHF
. | TRBJ2-6 | TRBV6-5 | . | TGTGCCAGCAGTTACCCTACAGGCTCTGGGGCCAACGTCCTGACTTTC | CASSYPTGSGANVLTF
. | TRBJ2-2 | TRBV6-1 | . | TGTGCCAGCAGTACCTCGACTACCCCCGGGGAGCTGTTTTTT | CASSTSTTPGELFF
. | TRBJ2-2 | TRBV4-2 | . | TGTGCCAGCAGCCAAGATAGTCTAGCGGGGGAGCTGTTTTTT | CASSQDSLAGELFF
. | TRBJ2-6 | TRBV30 | . | TGTGCCTGGAGCCGCAACCCAGGGGTTGGGGCCAACGTCCTGACTTTC | CAWSRNPGVGANVLTF
. | TRBJ1-4 | TRBV4-3 | . | TGCGCCAGCAGCCAACAAAGGGGGAGGGGCTGGGATGAAAAACTGTTTTTT | CASSQQRGRGWDEKLFF
. | TRBJ2-3 | TRBV7-3 | . | TGTGCCAGCAGCCCGGGACTTCGCGATACGCAGTATTTT | CASSPGLRDTQYF
. | TRBJ2-1 | TRBV6-1 | TRBD1 | TGTGCCAGCAGTCACCGGGACAGGGGGCTCAATGAGCAGTTCTTC | CASSHRDRGLNEQFF
. | TRBJ2-3 | TRBV6-1 | TRBD2 | TGTGCCAGCAGTGACCTAGCGGAATACACAGATACGCAGTATTTT | CASSDLAEYTDTQYF
. | TRBJ2-2 | TRBV5-1 | TRBD2 | TGCGCCAGCAGACTAGCGGGAGGGAACACCGGGGAGCTGTTTTTT | CASRLAGGNTGELFF
. | TRBJ1-5 | TRBV2 | . | TGTGCCAGCAGTCGCGACAGGTCGAGCAATCAGCCCCAGCATTTT | CASSRDRSSNQPQHF
. | TRBJ2-5 | TRBV5-1 | TRBD2 | TGCGCCAGCAGCTCCTGGCTAGCGGGACGGGAAGAGACCCAGTACTTC | CASSSWLAGREETQYF
. | TRBJ2-5 | TRBV15 | . | TGTGCCACCAGCATGTCGGGGAGCGGGGAGACCCAGTACTTC | CATSMSGSGETQYF
. | TRBJ2-1 | TRBV5-4 | TRBD2 | TGTGCCAGCAGCTTGAGAGTACTAGCGGGATCACCCAATGAGCAGTTCTTC | CASSLRVLAGSPNEQFF
. | TRBJ1-1 | TRBV28 | . | TGTGCCAGCAGCAAAAGCGGGCAATATAACACTGAAGCTTTCTTT | CASSKSGQYNTEAFF
once | TRBJ2-5 | TRBV5-1 | . | TGCGCCAGTGCCATTCAGGGGATCGCAGAGACCCAGTACTTC | CASAIQGIAETQYF
. | TRBJ2-1 | TRBV13 | . | TGTGCCAGCAGCTTCACAGGATACTACAATGAGCAGTTCTTC | CASSFTGYYNEQFF
. | TRBJ1-1 | TRBV6-1 | . | TGTGCCGCCATAACGGCTGAAGCTTTCTTT | CAAITAEAFF
. | TRBJ2-6 | TRBV19 | TRBD1 | TGTGCCAGTAGTACATCAACCCGAACCCGGACAGGGCGAGGGGCCAACGTCCTGACTTTC | CASSTSTRTRTGRGANVLTF
. | TRBJ2-7 | TRBV4-3 | TRBD2 | TGCGCCAGCAGCCAAGATAGGGCTAGCGGGGGGGGGAGCTCCTACGAGCAGTACTTC | CASSQDRASGGGSSYEQYF
. | TRBJ1-2 | TRBV7-3 | TRBD1 | TGTGCCAGCAGCTCCGGGACAGGGCGGGGCTACACCTTC | CASSSGTGRGYTF
few | TRBJ1-1 | TRBV19 | TRBD1 | TGTGCCAGTAGGGGGCCTGAGACAGGGGGGAACACTGAAGCTTTCTTT | CASRGPETGGNTEAFF
. | TRBJ1-5 | TRBV7-9 | . | TGTGCCACCCCGGGGGAAGGGAATCAGCCCCAGCATTTT | CATPGEGNQPQHF
once | TRBJ2-3 | TRBV13 | TRBD1 | TGTGCCAGCAGCCCCCAGCCAGACGGACAGGGGCTCGCGGGAGAGGAAGATACGCAGTATTTT | CASSPQPDGQGLAGEEDTQYF
. | TRBJ2-1 | TRBV27 | . | TGTGCCAGCAGTTCCACACGAGCCCGCGGCTCCCAGCAGTTCTTC | CASSSTRARGSQQFF
. | TRBJ2-7 | TRBV7-2 | TRBD1 | TGTGCCAGCAGCTCGGGACAGGGATTCTACGAGCAGTACTTC | CASSSGQGFYEQYF
. | TRBJ2-5 | TRBV2 | . | TGTGCCAGTGGGACTTTTGGTGAGACCCAGTACTTC | CASGTFGETQYF
. | TRBJ1-1 | TRBV5-5 | . | TGTGCCAGCAGAAAAACCAGGCCAGCTGAAGCTTTCTTT | CASRKTRPAEAFF
. | TRBJ2-1 | TRBV9 | TRBD1 | TGTGCCAGCAGCGTAGGGGGACAGGGGATTGAGCAGTTCTTC | CASSVGGQGIEQFF
. | TRBJ1-2 | TRBV18 | . | TGTGCCAGCTCACAGGGATCGGGATCTAACTATGGCTACACCTTC | CASSQGSGSNYGYTF
once | TRBJ1-2 | TRBV4-2 | . | TGTGCCAGCAGCCAAGAGATCAGCTATGGCTACACCTTC | CASSQEISYGYTF
. | TRBJ2-1 | TRBV5-3 | TRBD2 | TGTGCCAGAATCATCGGGACTAGGGAGGACAATGAGCAGTTCTTC | CARIIGTREDNEQFF
once | TRBJ2-7 | TRBV18 | . | TGTGCCAGCTCACGCCGGACAGTTCTCTACGAGCAGTACTTC | CASSRRTVLYEQYF
. | TRBJ1-2 | TRBV5-6 | TRBD1 | TGTGCCAGCAGCTTGGCGGGGACAGGGGTATATGGCTACACCTTC | CASSLAGTGVYGYTF
. | TRBJ2-7 | TRBV28 | . | TGTGCCAGCATGAAAAACAGCTACGAGCAGTACTTC | CASMKNSYEQYF
few | TRBJ2-2 | TRBV10-1 | TRBD1 | TGCGCCAGCAGTGAGACGACAGGGCTGACTCTAGAGGACACCGGGGAGCTGTTTTTT | CASSETTGLTLEDTGELFF
. | TRBJ2-2 | TRBV9 | . | TGTGCCAGCAGCGTAGCTACGAGCGTTGGCACCGGGGAGCTGTTTTTT | CASSVATSVGTGELFF
. | TRBJ2-7 | TRBV7-2 | TRBD2 | TGTGCCAGCACCCAGGGACTAGCGGGAGGCCCGCAGTACTTC | CASTQGLAGGPQYF
. | TRBJ2-3 | TRBV5-6 | TRBD2 | TGTGCCAGCAGCTTGGGGGCGGGAGCAACAAAAGATACGCAGTATTTT | CASSLGAGATKDTQYF
. | TRBJ2-7 | TRBV4-1 | . | TGCGCCAGCAGCCAAGGGGGCCAGGGGTCCTTCTACGAGCAGTACTTC | CASSQGGQGSFYEQYF
. | TRBJ1-1 | TRBV7-3 | . | TGTGCCAGCAGCTTATCTGTGAACACTGAAGCTTTCTTT | CASSLSVNTEAFF
. | TRBJ2-5 | TRBV13 | TRBD1 | TGTGCCAGCAGCACACGGACAGGGTCCTTTCAAGAGACCCAGTACTTC | CASSTRTGSFQETQYF
. | TRBJ2-1 | TRBV11-3 | TRBD2 | TGTGCCAGCAGCTTACGGCGGGAGTCCTACAATGAGCAGTTCTTC | CASSLRRESYNEQFF
few | TRBJ2-7 | TRBV6-1 | . | TGCGCCAGCAGTGAGTACGCGGGACCCTCCTACGAGCAGTACTTC | CASSEYAGPSYEQYF
. | TRBJ2-7 | TRBV11-2 | . | TGTGCCAGCAGCCAACTGAGGACAGCCTCCTACGAGCAGTACTTC | CASSQLRTASYEQYF
. | TRBJ2-3 | TRBV5-4 | . | TGTGCCAGCAGCTTGGCCCCTAGCACAGATACGCAGTATTTT | CASSLAPSTDTQYF
. | TRBJ2-1 | TRBV4-2 | . | TGTGCCAGCAGCCCACGAGGATCTAGCGCTGACAATGAGCAGTTCTTC | CASSPRGSSADNEQFF
. | TRBJ1-1 | TRBV6-1 | . | TGTGCCAGCACCTATGGGGGGGGGCTGGAAGCTTTCTTT | CASTYGGGLEAFF
once | TRBJ2-1 | TRBV5-1 | TRBD2 | TGCGCCAGCAGCTTGGGACTAGCGGGTTACAATGAGCAGTTCTTC | CASSLGLAGYNEQFF
. | TRBJ2-1 | TRBV18 | . | TGTGCCAGCCAAAGCCGGGGTGAGATTAACAATGAGCAGTTCTTC | CASQSRGEINNEQFF
. | TRBJ2-5 | TRBV19 | TRBD2 | TGTGCCAGTAGTACATGGGGACTAGCGGCACAAGAGACCCAGTACTTC | CASSTWGLAAQETQYF
few | TRBJ2-7 | TRBV6-6 | . | TGTGCCAGCAAAACAGGGCTTCCCTACGAGCAGTACTTC | CASKTGLPYEQYF
. | TRBJ2-2 | TRBV6-1 | . | TGTGCCAGCAGTGAACTAGTTGGAGCCGGGGAGCTGTTTTTT | CASSELVGAGELFF
few | TRBJ2-1 | TRBV6-5 | TRBD1 | TGTGCCAGCAGTTCCGACAGGGGGGCCTACAATGAGCAGTTCTTC | CASSSDRGAYNEQFF
. | TRBJ2-7 | TRBV7-9 | . | TGTGCCAGCAGCTTCACAGGCGGACGGACATCCTACGAGCAGTACTTC | CASSFTGGRTSYEQYF
. | TRBJ1-1 | TRBV5-1 | . | TGCGCCAGCAGCTTGGGGGCCGGACGGGGTGAAGCTTTCTTT | CASSLGAGRGEAFF